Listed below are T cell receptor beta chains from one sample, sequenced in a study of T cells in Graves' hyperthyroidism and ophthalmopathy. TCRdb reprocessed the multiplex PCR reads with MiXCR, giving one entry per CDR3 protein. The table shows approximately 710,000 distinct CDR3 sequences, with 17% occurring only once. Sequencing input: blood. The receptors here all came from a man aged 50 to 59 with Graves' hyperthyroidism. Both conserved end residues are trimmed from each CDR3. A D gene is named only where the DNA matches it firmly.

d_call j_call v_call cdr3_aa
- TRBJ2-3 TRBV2 ASSGDLTDTQY
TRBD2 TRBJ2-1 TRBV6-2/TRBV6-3 ASSSTGTSAYNEQF
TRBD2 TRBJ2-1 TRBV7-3 ASSWISGNSYNEQF
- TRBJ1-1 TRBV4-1 ASSQDNREGTEAF
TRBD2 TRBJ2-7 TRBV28 ASSPPGGAIYEQY
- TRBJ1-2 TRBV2 ASSEDSLYGYT
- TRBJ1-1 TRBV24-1 ATSDPSGTEAF
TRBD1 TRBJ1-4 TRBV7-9 ASGTGLGEKLF
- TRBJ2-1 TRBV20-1 SARTINSSYNEQF
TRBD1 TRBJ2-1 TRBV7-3 ASSSPGQGGNEQF
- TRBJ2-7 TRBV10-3 AISDRADSEQY